This entry lists 27 T cell receptor beta chains sequenced from one sample in a study of OX40 agonist ivuxolimab in advanced cancers. The method was immunoSEQ multiplex PCR; TCRdb's version includes in-frame clones alone and lacks a portion of them. This sample yields approximately 59,000 clones, of which approximately 88% are seen a single time; approximately 3.8% belongs to the top ten. The sample here was CD4+ or CD8+ T cells sorted from blood, taken in a trial of the OX40 agonist ivuxolimab. The receptors originated from an adult with an advanced solid tumor such as melanoma, head and neck, liver or kidney cancer.

CDR3 DNA: TGTGCCAGCAGATTGGCGGACAGCGCCAATCAGCCCCAGCATTTT. This translates into CASRLADSANQPQHF. The chain has TRBV27 and TRBJ1-5; TRBD1 might be the D (6 bases). The CDR3 runs to 15 residues. Germline assignment: CDR1 MNHEY and CDR2 SMNVEV (reference sequence). Trimming shortened V by 6 bases and J by 3 bases, and 15 bases separated the two germline ends.

The rearrangement links TRBV5-4 to TRBJ2-1; 11 positions agree with TRBD2. The germline gives CDR1 SGHNT, CDR2 YYREEE (reference sequence). The CDR3 is made up of 16 amino acids. The V and J ends lost 6 bases and 4 bases, in that order; junction bases with no gene match: 9. The CDR3 reads CASTTGGTSGYNEQFF. CDR3 nucleotides: TGTGCCAGCACCACTGGGGGGACTAGCGGTTACAATGAGCAGTTCTTC.

J is TRBJ2-3 and V is TRBV14; 11 nucleotides line up with TRBD2. The V and J ends lost 1 base and 4 bases, in that order; junction bases with no gene match: 7. This CDR3 is 17 amino acids long. Germline CDR1 is SGHDN and CDR2 is FVKESK. In DNA, the CDR3 is TGTGCCAGCAGCCAAGGGGCCCTACTAGCGGGAGCAGATACGCAGTATTTT. Protein sequence: CASSQGALLAGADTQYF.

This rearrangement joins TRBV19 to TRBJ2-5; 7 positions match TRBD1. Per the germline V gene, CDR1 is LNHDA and CDR2 is SQIVND (reference sequence). After removal of 10 bases from V and 2 bases from J, the junction contained 1 base not matched to a gene. CDR3 length: 11 amino acids. The CDR3 reads CATGQQETQYF. CDR3 sequence (DNA): TGTGCCACGGGACAGCAAGAGACCCAGTACTTC.

The chain joins TRBV6-4 to TRBJ2-7; TRBD1 aligns across 7 bases. The J segment lost 0 bases and the V segment lost 6 bases, leaving 5 bases of the junction unmatched. There are 14 residues in the CDR3. The germline V gene has CDR1 MRHNA and CDR2 SNTAGT. CDR3 amino acids: CASRPTGLSYEQYF. As DNA, the CDR3 is TGTGCCAGCAGGCCGACAGGGCTCTCCTACGAGCAGTACTTC.

The rearrangement links TRBV27 to TRBJ1-1; possible D gene TRBD1, 5 bases. Germline V lookup: CDR1 MNHEY, CDR2 SMNVEV (reference sequence). The CDR3 is 13 residues long. V was shortened by 10 bases and J by 3 bases, with 15 bases between the two germline ends. The DNA of the CDR3 is TGTGCCACCCCACCGGGGACCCACACTGAAGCTTTCTTT. This gives the protein CATPPGTHTEAFF.

J is TRBJ2-6 and V is TRBV6-5; 7 nucleotides line up with TRBD1. V shed 6 bases and J 2 bases; nucleotides not matched to a gene: 7. The CDR3 covers 16 residues. Germline V gene lookup returns CDR1 MNHEY and CDR2 SVGAGI. The CDR3 DNA reads TGTGCCAGCAGCTACAGGGGTGGCGCTGGGGCCAACGTCCTGACTTTC. This sequence encodes CASSYRGGAGANVLTF.

The rearrangement joins TRBV7-9 to TRBJ2-2; 8 nucleotides line up with TRBD1. CDR1 is SEHNR, CDR2 FQNEAQ, per germline (reference sequence). The CDR3 spans 15 residues. V was pared by 4 bases and J by 1 base, with 2 bases of the junction left unmatched. The CDR3 sequence is CASSSDRENTGELFF. CDR3 nucleotides: TGTGCCAGCAGCTCGGACAGGGAGAACACCGGGGAGCTGTTTTTT.

The V and J genes are TRBV6-6 and TRBJ1-1; no clear D gene. The germline CDR1 and CDR2 sequences are MNHNY and SVGAGI (reference sequence). The germline V and J ends were trimmed by 4 bases and 9 bases, with 9 bases remaining between them. The CDR3 extends over 11 amino acids. DNA for the CDR3: TGTGCCAGCAGTTCCCCAGTAAAAGCTTTCTTT. It specifies CASSSPVKAFF.

The chain has TRBV7-9 and TRBJ2-1; 7 bases align to TRBD2. V trimming: 2 bases; J trimming: 0 bases; junction bases outside the gene matches: 10. Germline values: CDR1 SEHNR, CDR2 FQNEAQ (reference sequence). The CDR3 loop spans 18 amino acids. The CDR3 bases are TGTGCCAGCAGCTTATTCGCGGGAGACAGCGCCTCCTACAATGAGCAGTTCTTC. It is translated as CASSLFAGDSASYNEQFF.

The rearrangement joins TRBV7-9 to TRBJ1-1; D is ambiguous. CDR1 is SEHNR and CDR2 is FQNEAQ in the germline V gene (reference sequence). Deletions cut 4 bases from V and 8 bases from J, with 14 bases between. CDR3 length equals 13 residues. The CDR3 reads CASSYAWAQEAFF. CDR3 nucleotide sequence: TGTGCCAGCAGCTATGCTTGGGCCCAGGAAGCTTTCTTT. The entire variable domain, with the rest obtained from reference TRBV7-9 and TRBJ1-1, is as follows: DTGVSQNPRHKITKRGQNVTFRCDPISEHNRLYWYRQTLGQGPEFLTYFQNEAQLEKSRLLSDRFSAERPKGSFSTLEIQRTEQGDSAMYLCASSYAWAQEAFFGQGTRLTVV.

This rearrangement joins TRBV7-9 to TRBJ2-7; 11 bases line up with TRBD2. The CDR3 extends over 17 amino acids. The V gene's germline CDR1 is SEHNR and CDR2 FQNEAQ (reference sequence). Unmatched junction bases numbered 9, after V lost 1 base and J lost 4 bases. The DNA for the CDR3 is TGTGCCAGCAGCTTAGGTATACTAGCGGGAGTATTTTACGAGCAGTACTTC. Encoded protein: CASSLGILAGVFYEQYF.

CDR3 region: CASSVEVLAKYNEQFF. The DNA for the CDR3 is TGTGCCAGCAGCGTAGAAGTTCTGGCTAAATACAATGAGCAGTTCTTC. The chain uses TRBV9 and TRBJ2-1; D ambiguous. Germline V gene lookup returns CDR1 SGDLS and CDR2 YYNGEE. This CDR3 region has 16 residues. V lost 0 bases to trimming and J lost 4 bases, with 14 bases between them.

The chain employs TRBV18 and TRBJ1-1; 10 positions match TRBD1. V lost 3 bases to trimming and J lost 5 bases; unmatched junction nucleotides: 3. The CDR3 is 14 residues long. Per germline, CDR1 KGHSH and CDR2 LQKENI. For the CDR3, the DNA is TGTGCCAGCTCACCCGGACAGGGGGAAACTGAAGCTTTCTTT. This gives the protein CASSPGQGETEAFF.

J is TRBJ2-7 and V is TRBV27; 9 nucleotides match TRBD2. CDR3 length: 16 residues. V lost 6 bases and J lost 4; bases outside the gene matches: 13. Germline loops: CDR1 MNHEY, CDR2 SMNVEV (reference sequence). The CDR3 region has the DNA TGTGCCAGCAGACCGCGGGGGGCTAGCGGGACTTACGAGCAGTACTTC. This encodes CASRPRGASGTYEQYF.

The chain carries TRBV18 and TRBJ1-1; tentatively, D is TRBD1 (5 bases). The germline V gene has CDR1 KGHSH and CDR2 LQKENI. V was cut by 1 base and J by 4 bases, with 10 bases left in between. The CDR3 is made up of 14 amino acids. The CDR3 DNA reads TGTGCCAGCTCACCACAGCAGGGACGCACTGAAGCTTTCTTT. Protein product: CASSPQQGRTEAFF.

In regard to this clone: At one end the junction does not follow the germline gene, possibly because of a read error. The chain uses TRBV7-7 and TRBJ2-5, with D possibly TRBD1 on 6 matching bases. Germline lookup yields CDR1 SSHAT and CDR2 FNYEAQ (reference sequence). CDR3 length equals 14 residues. CDR3 nucleotides: TGTGCTAGCAGCTTAACAGGGTACGGAGAGACCCAGTACTTC. Protein sequence: CASSLTGYGETQYF.

The gene calls are TRBV29-1 and TRBJ2-3; D unclear. The CDR3 length is 17 residues. V was trimmed by 4 bases and J by 3 bases, leaving 23 bases between them. Germline lookup yields CDR1 SQVTM and CDR2 ANQGSEA. This CDR3 reads CSVGYPPQQTETDTQYF. The CDR3 bases are TGCAGCGTTGGTTACCCCCCCCAGCAGACGGAGACAGATACGCAGTATTTT.

The rearrangement links TRBV15 to TRBJ1-1, with D uncertain. Looked up from germline, CDR1 is LNHNV and CDR2 is YYDKDF (reference sequence). The CDR3 is 14 amino acids. V was cut by 1 base and J by 3 bases, with 9 bases left in between. CDR3: CATSRGRADTEAFF. The CDR3 DNA sequence: TGTGCCACCAGCAGAGGTAGGGCCGACACTGAAGCTTTCTTT.

The rearrangement joins TRBV28 to TRBJ2-7; D perhaps matches TRBD2 (7 bases). The germline V gene has CDR1 MDHEN and CDR2 SYDVKM. This CDR3 region has 14 residues. Deletions cut 6 bases from V and 5 bases from J, with 17 bases between. The CDR3, as DNA: TGTGCCAGCAGCCTAGGGGGGGCTACCCACGAGCAGTACTTC. Residues: CASSLGGATHEQYF.

A word on this clone: Other DNA sequences in this sample translate to the same CDR3. J is TRBJ1-2 and V is TRBV15; the D gene is possibly TRBD1 (5 bases). Per germline, CDR1 LNHNV and CDR2 YYDKDF (reference sequence). The CDR3 consists of 15 residues. Trimming cost V 0 bases and J 7 bases, with 15 bases left between them. CDR3 nucleotide sequence: TGTGCCACCAGCAGAGATCTGAACACCGGGGCTGGCTACACCTTC. It is translated as CATSRDLNTGAGYTF.

V usage is TRBV7-2 and J usage is TRBJ1-1; D is perhaps TRBD1 (6 bases). Germline V gene data show CDR1 as SGHTA and CDR2 as FQGNSA. Trimming pared 4 bases from V and 1 base from J, leaving 10 bases between. This CDR3 spans 14 amino acids. This CDR3 reads CASSSQGWNTEAFF. The CDR3 region has the DNA TGTGCCAGCAGCTCACAGGGTTGGAACACTGAAGCTTTCTTT. The full variable domain, in which reference TRBV7-2 and TRBJ1-1 provide the parts outside the CDR3, is GAGVSQSPSNKVTEKGKDVELRCDPISGHTALYWYRQSLGQGLEFLIYFQGNSAPDKSGLPSDRFSAERTGGSVSTLTIQRTQQEDSAVYLCASSSQGWNTEAFFGQGTRLTVV.

The rearrangement uses TRBV2 and TRBJ1-2; the D gene is possibly TRBD1 (5 bases). The CDR3 is 12 amino acids. The V and J ends lost 6 bases and 5 bases respectively, with 10 bases between them. Germline V gives CDR1 SNHLY, CDR2 FYNNEI. In DNA form, the CDR3 reads TGTGCCAGCAGCCGGGACGGTTATGGCTACACCTTC. This gives the protein CASSRDGYGYTF.

The chain is built from TRBV5-4 and TRBJ2-1; the D gene is possibly TRBD2 (6 bases). Germline values: CDR1 SGHNT, CDR2 YYREEE (reference sequence). V lost 2 bases, J lost 5 bases, and 8 bases lay in between. This CDR3 comprises 13 residues. As DNA, the CDR3 is TGTGCCAGCAGCTTCGGACTAAACAATGAGCAGTTCTTC. This gives the protein CASSFGLNNEQFF. Drawing the rest from reference TRBV5-4 and TRBJ2-1, the complete variable domain is ETGVTQSPTHLIKTRGQQVTLRCSSQSGHNTVSWYQQALGQGPQFIFQYYREEENGRGNFPPRFSGLQFPNYSSELNVNALELDDSALYLCASSFGLNNEQFFGPGTRLTVL.

This clone appeared a single time. The V call is TRBV6-1, the J call TRBJ1-2; D gene unclear. The CDR3 extends over 16 amino acids. Germline assignment: CDR1 MNHNS and CDR2 SASEGT. Trimming removed 1 base at V and 0 bases at J, with 12 bases between. The CDR3: CASSEGTWVSNYGYTF. CDR3 DNA sequence: TGTGCCAGCAGTGAAGGTACTTGGGTTTCTAACTATGGCTACACCTTC.

The chain couples TRBV5-1 to TRBJ2-1; the D call may be TRBD1 or TRBD2 (5 bases each). V dropped 4 bases and J dropped 0 bases, with 11 bases sitting between them. The CDR3 length is 15 residues. CDR1 is SGHRS, CDR2 YFSETQ, per germline. In DNA, the CDR3 is TGCGCCAGCAGCCCGGTGGGGACCTCCTACAATGAGCAGTTCTTC. It specifies CASSPVGTSYNEQFF.

The V and J genes are TRBV30 and TRBJ1-2, with no clear D. CDR3 length: 13 residues. Germline-derived CDR1 and CDR2 are GTSNPN and SVGIG (reference sequence). Between the trimmed V and J ends, which lost 8 bases and 2 bases, there was a span of 15 bases. The CDR3: CALPRAGNYGYTF. The CDR3 DNA sequence: TGTGCCCTCCCGAGGGCCGGAAACTATGGCTACACCTTC. Variable domain in full (rest from reference TRBV30 and TRBJ1-2): SQTIHQWPATLVQPVGSPLSLECTVEGTSNPNLYWYRQAAGRGLQLLFYSVGIGQISSEVPQNLSASRPQDRQFILSSKKLLLSDSGFYLCALPRAGNYGYTFGSGTRLTVV.